Given below is one TCR beta chain in context. The junction and the germline gene differ at one end; a read error may be behind it. The data derive from a study of shared clonotypes between healthy human individuals. This CDR3 has 13 amino acids. Germline-derived CDR1 and CDR2 are SGHTA and FQGNSA. This table comes from immunoSEQ multiplex PCR, and its TCRdb copy is limited to in-frame clones, with some not included. This table holds some 490,000 clones, over 70% found once. The sample taken for sequencing was PBMCs. This rearrangement joins TRBV7-2 to TRBJ1-5; a weak D match, TRBD1 (5 bases). The receptor was derived from a woman aged 40-49 years in good health. Some clones in this sample may be carry-over from other donors' samples. The CDR3 here is CASTLGANQPQHF. DNA for the CDR3: TGTGCCAGCACCTTAGGGGCAAATCAGCCCCAGCATTTT. Full variable domain (rest looked up from reference TRBV7-2 and TRBJ1-5): GAGVSQSPSNKVTEKGKDVELRCDPISGHTALYWYRQSLGQGLEFLIYFQGNSAPDKSGLPSDRFSAERTGGSVSTLTIQRTQQEDSAVYLCASTLGANQPQHFGDGTRLSIL.